This is a list of T cell receptor beta chains from one sample in a study of response to subunit inactivated influenza vaccine. TCRdb re-called the RT-PCR reads through MiXCR, storing one row per CDR3 protein. This table has around 520,000 distinct CDR3 sequences, 25% appearing once. The material sequenced was CD4+ T cells sorted from PBMCs, taken 5 days after vaccination. The receptor set was obtained from a man in his fifties who received an inactivated influenza vaccine. Each CDR3 is given with its conserved first and last residue. A D gene is named only where the DNA matches it firmly. Size values are once, few and many counts, or a class for expanded clones, and some rows have none.

. | many | TRBJ2-1 | TRBV6-5 | TGTGCCAGCAGTTACTCGACTCCACGGACTTACAATGAGCAGTTCTTC | CASSYSTPRTYNEQFF
TRBD1 | few | TRBJ1-6 | TRBV4-1 | TGCGCCAGCAGCCAGGAGCTGGACAGGGTCCGATATTCACCCCTCCACTTT | CASSQELDRVRYSPLHF
TRBD1 | . | TRBJ2-3 | TRBV7-2 | TGTGCCAGCAGCCAGGGGGACGGCCGGAACACAGATACGCAGTATTTT | CASSQGDGRNTDTQYF
TRBD2 | . | TRBJ2-3 | TRBV10-3 | TGTGCCACCCAAGGCAGCGGGAGGGCCAAGCCGGCAGATACGCAGTATTTT | CATQGSGRAKPADTQYF
. | few | TRBJ2-3 | TRBV5-6 | TGTGCCAGCAGCTTGGGCATTAAGGGTCAGAGTAATTTT | CASSLGIKGQSNF
. | few | TRBJ1-1 | TRBV29-1 | TGCAGCGGCAAGGTGAACACTGAAGCTTTCTTT | CSGKVNTEAFF
. | few | TRBJ2-4 | TRBV5-1 | TGCGCCAGCAGGGACAGAATAGCCAAAAACATTCAGTACTTC | CASRDRIAKNIQYF
TRBD1 | . | TRBJ2-3 | TRBV4-2 | TGTGCCAGCAGCCTCCCCGGCAGGGGGTTGACAGATACGCAGTATTTT | CASSLPGRGLTDTQYF
TRBD1 | . | TRBJ1-4 | TRBV5-1 | TGCGCCAGCAGCCCCCAGGGGGCCGGTAATGAAAAACTGTTTTTT | CASSPQGAGNEKLFF
. | . | TRBJ1-1 | TRBV7-3 | TGTGCCAGCAGTCCCGGACCCGTGAACACTGAAGCTTTCTTT | CASSPGPVNTEAFF
TRBD2 | few | TRBJ2-3 | TRBV20-1 | TGCAGTGCTAGGAGGGGACTAGCGGTAACAGATACGCAGTATTTT | CSARRGLAVTDTQYF
. | . | TRBJ2-7 | TRBV19 | TGTGCCAGTAGTATGTGGGGGAGCTCCTACGAGCAGTACTTC | CASSMWGSSYEQYF
TRBD2 | . | TRBJ2-1 | TRBV29-1 | TGCACAGGAAATGGGGGGGACTCCTACAATGAGCAGTTCTTC | CTGNGGDSYNEQFF
. | few | TRBJ2-2 | TRBV7-2 | TGTGCCAGCAGCTTAGAGGCCGGGGAGCTGTTTTTT | CASSLEAGELFF
. | few | TRBJ2-3 | TRBV7-3 | TGTGCCAGCAGCTTAACTGGGGTAGCGCAGTATTTT | CASSLTGVAQYF
. | . | TRBJ2-5 | TRBV28 | TGTGCCAGCAAACCCGCGGGACTCCTGAGAGAGACCCAGTACTTC | CASKPAGLLRETQYF
. | . | TRBJ2-1 | TRBV7-2 | TGTGCCAGCAGCTCCGAGGGTAGAAGTAAGCAGTTCTTC | CASSSEGRSKQFF
. | . | TRBJ1-6 | TRBV7-2 | TGTGCCAGCAGCTTTCAGATAGATAGGGTTTCACCCCTCCACTTT | CASSFQIDRVSPLHF
TRBD1 | . | TRBJ2-7 | TRBV20-1 | TGCAGTGCTAGAGGTTCCGGGACAGGTGAGCAGTACTTC | CSARGSGTGEQYF
. | . | TRBJ2-1 | TRBV6-1 | TGTGCCAGCAGTGAATCAGTGGGCTCCAATGAGCAGTTCTTC | CASSESVGSNEQFF
. | . | TRBJ2-1 | TRBV12-3/TRBV12-4 | TGTGCCAGCACCGCCTTCGGAGGTCGCGACAATGAGCAGTTCTTC | CASTAFGGRDNEQFF
. | few | TRBJ1-2 | TRBV7-8 | TGTGCCAGCAGCGCAGCCGGACAGCTAATCGGCTATGGCTACACCTTC | CASSAAGQLIGYGYTF
. | once | TRBJ2-7 | TRBV6-5 | TGTGCCAGCAGTTACTCGTCTAGATCTCCCTACGAGCAGTACTTC | CASSYSSRSPYEQYF
TRBD2 | . | TRBJ2-7 | TRBV28 | TGTGCCAGCCGTCCTGCACTAGCGATCTACGAGCAGTACTTC | CASRPALAIYEQYF
. | . | TRBJ2-5 | TRBV24-1 | TGTGCCACCAGTGACGACCGGTGGACGGAGACCCAGTACTTC | CATSDDRWTETQYF
. | few | TRBJ2-1 | TRBV25-1 | TGTGCCAGCAGTGTGAGCGGGACATACAATGAGCAGTTCTTC | CASSVSGTYNEQFF
TRBD2 | few | TRBJ2-3 | TRBV11-2 | TGTGCCAGCAGCTTATCAGCGCGGACTAGCGGGGGGGCGGTTACGCAGTATTTT | CASSLSARTSGGAVTQYF
. | . | TRBJ2-7 | TRBV20-1 | TGCAGTGCTCTTGGAGGGGCCTACGAGCAGTACTTC | CSALGGAYEQYF
TRBD1 | . | TRBJ2-5 | TRBV15 | TGTGCCACCAGGACCGGGACAGGGGGCCTCGAGACCCAGTACTTC | CATRTGTGGLETQYF
. | . | TRBJ1-2 | TRBV4-1 | TGCGCCAGCAGCCCCCAAGAACGGCCTTCCCCGAACTATGGCTACACCTTC | CASSPQERPSPNYGYTF
TRBD1 | few | TRBJ2-7 | TRBV28 | TGTGCCAGCAGGCGAGGGGCTACAGGGGACTCCTACGAGCAGTACTTC | CASRRGATGDSYEQYF
. | many | TRBJ2-3 | TRBV10-3 | TGTGCCATCAAGGGGGAGGCTTATACAGATACGCAGTATTTT | CAIKGEAYTDTQYF
TRBD2 | . | TRBJ2-3 | TRBV20-1 | TGCAGTGCTGACAACTACGGGACTAGCCGCGTTGGGCAGTATTTT | CSADNYGTSRVGQYF
. | few | TRBJ2-2 | TRBV7-2 | TGTGCCAGCAGCTTAGCCCTGGGGAACACCGGGGAGCTGTTTTTT | CASSLALGNTGELFF
TRBD1 | . | TRBJ2-3 | TRBV11-2 | TGTGCCAGCAGCTCTTACAGGGGGCGCGGGGATACGCAGTATTTT | CASSSYRGRGDTQYF
. | . | TRBJ2-2 | TRBV4-1 | TGCGCCAGCAGCCAAGGGTGGGGCGGGGAGCTGTTTTTT | CASSQGWGGELFF